Given below is one T cell receptor beta chain in context. Its antigen remains unknown. This sample stems from a study of fetal regulatory T cell absence and autoimmunity. Overall study findings and caveats: Antigen-driven pancreatic autoimmunity before birth in IPEX was inferred from oligoclonal enrichment. Some top pancreas TCR clones were over 85-fold enriched versus cord blood.

This was a survey-level run. Method: immunoSEQ multiplex PCR; TCRdb's copy keeps in-frame clones and lacks some. In the table there are 95,000 or so clones, around 72% of which are singletons. Germline V gene data show CDR1 as KGHSH and CDR2 as LQKENI. J was trimmed by 5 bases and V by 3 bases; bases with no gene match: 6. The CDR3 runs to 14 residues. This TCR came from a male donor with IPEX syndrome. This chain joins TRBV18 and TRBJ1-1; TRBD1 matches 7 bases. Input material: pancreas tissue. The CDR3 loop reads CASSPLTGRTEAFF. The CDR3, as DNA: TGTGCCAGCTCACCTCTGACAGGGCGGACTGAAGCTTTCTTT. The entire variable domain, with the rest obtained from reference TRBV18 and TRBJ1-1, is as follows: NAGVMQNPRHLVRRRGQEARLRCSPMKGHSHVYWYRQLPEEGLKFMVYLQKENIIDESGMPKERFSAEFPKEGPSILRIQQVVRGDSAAYFCASSPLTGRTEAFFGQGTRLTVV.